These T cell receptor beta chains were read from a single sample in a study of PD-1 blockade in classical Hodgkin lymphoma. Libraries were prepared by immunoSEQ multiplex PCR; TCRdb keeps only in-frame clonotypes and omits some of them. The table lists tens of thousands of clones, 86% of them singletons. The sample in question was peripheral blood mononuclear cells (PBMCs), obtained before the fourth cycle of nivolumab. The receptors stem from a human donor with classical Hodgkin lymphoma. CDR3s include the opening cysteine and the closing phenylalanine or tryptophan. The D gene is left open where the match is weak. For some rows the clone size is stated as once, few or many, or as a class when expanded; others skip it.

DNA: TGTGCCAGCAGTTACTCGTTAGCGACTACGCAGTATTTT; CDR3: CASSYSLATTQYF; D: -; V: TRBV6-5; size: -; J: TRBJ2-3
DNA: TGTGCCAGCAGTGACCCCCCGGAGCGGGGGGGGGAAAACATTCAGTACTTC; CDR3: CASSDPPERGGENIQYF; D: TRBD2; V: TRBV2; size: -; J: TRBJ2-4
DNA: TGCGCCAGCAGCCGTACCGGGACAGGAATCACCGGGGAGCTGTTTTTT; CDR3: CASSRTGTGITGELFF; D: TRBD1; V: TRBV4-1; size: -; J: TRBJ2-2
DNA: TGTGCCAGCAGGCGGACAGGACTCTATGGCTACACCTTC; CDR3: CASRRTGLYGYTF; D: TRBD1; V: TRBV28; size: -; J: TRBJ1-2
DNA: TGCGCCAGCAGGGGAGAACTAGCGGTCACAGATACGCAGTATTTT; CDR3: CASRGELAVTDTQYF; D: TRBD2; V: TRBV5-1; size: -; J: TRBJ2-3
DNA: TGTGCCAGCAGCTTAGCGGCGGCGAGGACTAACAATGAGCAGTTCTTC; CDR3: CASSLAAARTNNEQFF; D: -; V: TRBV7-2; size: -; J: TRBJ2-1
DNA: TGTGCCAGCAGATCTGGACAGGTTAAGTACGAGCAGTACTTC; CDR3: CASRSGQVKYEQYF; D: TRBD1; V: TRBV7-2; size: -; J: TRBJ2-7
DNA: TGTGCCAGTAGGGAGAAGTCGAACACCGGGGAGCTGTTTTTT; CDR3: CASREKSNTGELFF; D: -; V: TRBV19; size: -; J: TRBJ2-2
DNA: TGTGCCAGCAGGGCGGGGACGGGGGACACCGGGGAGCTGTTTTTT; CDR3: CASRAGTGDTGELFF; D: -; V: TRBV6-4; size: -; J: TRBJ2-2
DNA: TGTGCCAGGAGATGGGTGGGAGCCTACGAGCAGTACTTC; CDR3: CARRWVGAYEQYF; D: -; V: TRBV6-4; size: -; J: TRBJ2-7
DNA: TGTGCCAGCAGCAGTCCCCGTCGGGGCACCTACAATGAGCAGTTCTTC; CDR3: CASSSPRRGTYNEQFF; D: -; V: TRBV21-1; size: -; J: TRBJ2-1
DNA: TGTGCCAGCAGTGATGAGAGGACAGGTGGCAATCAGCCCCAGCATTTT; CDR3: CASSDERTGGNQPQHF; D: TRBD1; V: TRBV2; size: -; J: TRBJ1-5
DNA: TGTGCCAGCAGCCAAATGGGGGCAGGTTTCAACATTCAGTACTTC; CDR3: CASSQMGAGFNIQYF; D: -; V: TRBV6-5; size: -; J: TRBJ2-4
DNA: TGCGCCAGCAGCTTGGAGGCAGGGCCCTACGAGCAGTACTTC; CDR3: CASSLEAGPYEQYF; D: -; V: TRBV5-1; size: -; J: TRBJ2-7
DNA: TGCAGCGTTATATCCGGGTTAGGATCCTACGAGCAGTACTTC; CDR3: CSVISGLGSYEQYF; D: -; V: TRBV29-1; size: -; J: TRBJ2-7
DNA: TGCGCCAGCAGCCCCCCTAGCGGGAGGGCCGGCAATGAGCAGTTCTTC; CDR3: CASSPPSGRAGNEQFF; D: TRBD2; V: TRBV5-1; size: -; J: TRBJ2-1
DNA: TGTGCCAGCAGCGAGGGCCCGATTAGCAATCAGCCCCAGCATTTT; CDR3: CASSEGPISNQPQHF; D: -; V: TRBV7-2; size: -; J: TRBJ1-5
DNA: TGTGCCAGCAGCTCGGACAGGGGGCGGATTAATTCACCCCTCCACTTT; CDR3: CASSSDRGRINSPLHF; D: TRBD1; V: TRBV5-4; size: -; J: TRBJ1-6
DNA: TGTGCCAGCTCACCAGGGGACGTCGAAGCTTTCTTT; CDR3: CASSPGDVEAFF; D: -; V: TRBV18; size: -; J: TRBJ1-1
DNA: TGTGCCAGCAGCTTGCCCTCACGGGGGTTGAGCTCTGGGGCCAACGTCCTGACTTTC; CDR3: CASSLPSRGLSSGANVLTF; D: -; V: TRBV5-6; size: -; J: TRBJ2-6
DNA: TGCAGCGTTTTCGACAGGGACTATGGCTACACCTTC; CDR3: CSVFDRDYGYTF; D: TRBD1; V: TRBV29-1; size: -; J: TRBJ1-2
DNA: TGTGCCAGCAGCTCCTTGACTAGCATGGATACGCAGTATTTT; CDR3: CASSSLTSMDTQYF; D: TRBD2; V: TRBV7-8; size: -; J: TRBJ2-3
DNA: TGTGCCAGCAGTGTACTAGCGGGAGGATTAAATGAGCAGTTCTTC; CDR3: CASSVLAGGLNEQFF; D: TRBD2; V: TRBV25-1; size: -; J: TRBJ2-1
DNA: TGTGCCAGCCGAAGTGCAGGGAACTATGGCTACACCTTC; CDR3: CASRSAGNYGYTF; D: -; V: TRBV27; size: -; J: TRBJ1-2
DNA: TGTGCCAGCAGTTTATTGAGGAGGACGGGGGGTCAGCCCCAGCATTTT; CDR3: CASSLLRRTGGQPQHF; D: -; V: TRBV28; size: -; J: TRBJ1-5
DNA: TGTGCCAGCAGCCAGATTCAGGTCACCGGGGAGCTGTTTTTT; CDR3: CASSQIQVTGELFF; D: -; V: TRBV7-2; size: -; J: TRBJ2-2
DNA: TGCAGTGCTAGAGAAGGTGGTACGCAGTATTTT; CDR3: CSAREGGTQYF; D: -; V: TRBV20-1; size: -; J: TRBJ2-3
DNA: TGTGCCAGTAGCCCCTTGAGCTCCTATAATTCACCCCTCCACTTT; CDR3: CASSPLSSYNSPLHF; D: -; V: TRBV19; size: -; J: TRBJ1-6
DNA: TGTGCCAGCAGTTTTCTGGGACAGGGCACAGATACGCAGTATTTT; CDR3: CASSFLGQGTDTQYF; D: TRBD1; V: TRBV28; size: -; J: TRBJ2-3
DNA: TGTGCCAGCAGCTCCTTACAGGGGGCCGGAAACACCATATATTTT; CDR3: CASSSLQGAGNTIYF; D: TRBD1; V: TRBV5-5; size: -; J: TRBJ1-3
DNA: TGTGCCAGCAGCTTAGGAGGCACAGGGCCCTATAATTCACCCCTCCACTTT; CDR3: CASSLGGTGPYNSPLHF; D: -; V: TRBV11-2; size: -; J: TRBJ1-6
DNA: TGTGCCAGCAGTTCGAATGTGGGTGGTTTCTACGAGCAGTACTTC; CDR3: CASSSNVGGFYEQYF; D: -; V: TRBV6-6; size: -; J: TRBJ2-7
DNA: TGTGCCAGCAGTGCCGCGGGGAGACCCTACGAGCAGTACTTC; CDR3: CASSAAGRPYEQYF; D: -; V: TRBV27; size: -; J: TRBJ2-7
DNA: TGTGCCAGCAGTGAGGACGGCGGGGCCACAGATACGCAGTATTTT; CDR3: CASSEDGGATDTQYF; D: -; V: TRBV7-8; size: -; J: TRBJ2-3
DNA: TGTGCCAGCTCAGGGGACAACTATAGCAATCAGCCCCAGCATTTT; CDR3: CASSGDNYSNQPQHF; D: -; V: TRBV27; size: few; J: TRBJ1-5
DNA: TGCGCCAGCAGCTTGGACAGGGCGGCGAATGAGCAGTTCTTC; CDR3: CASSLDRAANEQFF; D: -; V: TRBV5-1; size: -; J: TRBJ2-1
DNA: TGTGCCAGCAGCTTGAGGGGGACAGAAAATGAAAAACTGTTTTTT; CDR3: CASSLRGTENEKLFF; D: TRBD1; V: TRBV5-4; size: -; J: TRBJ1-4
DNA: TGTGCCAGCTCACCAAATAGCGGGGGCCGGAACAATGAGCAGTTCTTC; CDR3: CASSPNSGGRNNEQFF; D: TRBD2; V: TRBV18; size: -; J: TRBJ2-1
DNA: TGTGCCACCAGCTCACGACCCGGGACAGAAGACCCAAATCAGCCCCAGCATTTT; CDR3: CATSSRPGTEDPNQPQHF; D: TRBD1; V: TRBV15; size: -; J: TRBJ1-5
DNA: TGTGCCAGCAGCCTGAGGAGCGGGAGGGCTACAGATACGCAGTATTTT; CDR3: CASSLRSGRATDTQYF; D: TRBD2; V: TRBV7-2; size: once; J: TRBJ2-3
DNA: TGTGCCAGCAAAGCCGACCTCAATCAGCCCCAGCATTTT; CDR3: CASKADLNQPQHF; D: -; V: TRBV27; size: few; J: TRBJ1-5
DNA: TGTGCCAGCAGTGAAGTGGGGGCCGGTCAGCCCCAGCATTTT; CDR3: CASSEVGAGQPQHF; D: -; V: TRBV6-1; size: -; J: TRBJ1-5
DNA: TGTGCCAGCAGCCAAGATTGTGCGGGAGGGCCGAGAGATGTATTTGACAATGAGCAGTTCTTC; CDR3: CASSQDCAGGPRDVFDNEQFF; D: TRBD2; V: TRBV14; size: medium-sized; J: TRBJ2-1
DNA: TGTGCCAGCAGTCCAGGCAGGGGGCTGACCTACAATGAGCAGTTCTTC; CDR3: CASSPGRGLTYNEQFF; D: TRBD1; V: TRBV4-2; size: -; J: TRBJ2-1
DNA: TGTGCCAGCAGCCGCCAGGGGTACGGAATCGGGGAGCTGTTTTTT; CDR3: CASSRQGYGIGELFF; D: -; V: TRBV7-3; size: -; J: TRBJ2-2
DNA: TGTGCCAGCAGTCCGAGGGCGGGTGAAAAACTGTTTTTT; CDR3: CASSPRAGEKLFF; D: -; V: TRBV2; size: -; J: TRBJ1-4
DNA: TGTGCCAGCAGTGAAAACAGGCGCAACTATGGCTACACCTTC; CDR3: CASSENRRNYGYTF; D: -; V: TRBV28; size: few; J: TRBJ1-2
DNA: TGTGCCAGCAGCTTGAGGGTCCCCGCTTACGAGCAGTACTTC; CDR3: CASSLRVPAYEQYF; D: -; V: TRBV5-6; size: -; J: TRBJ2-7